These 28 T cell receptor beta chains originate from one sample sequenced in a study of T cells in Graves' hyperthyroidism and ophthalmopathy. RNA transcripts served as the template for amplifying TCR beta CDR3 regions. The study used the HTBI primer set for a first-round RT-PCR of the TCR CDR3. TCRdb recomputed calls from the multiplex PCR reads with MiXCR, one row per CDR3 protein. The sample has approximately 640,000 distinct CDR3 sequences, about 45% seen once. Sequenced input: peripheral blood or thyroid tissue (not recorded which). All receptors come from an adult man with Graves' disease, either hyperthyroidism or ophthalmopathy (not recorded which).

The chain joins TRBV24-1 to TRBJ1-2, with D unclear. Per germline, CDR1 KGHDR and CDR2 SFDVKD. The CDR3 spans 13 residues. V lost 12 bases, J lost 1 base, and 14 bases lay in between. CDR3 DNA: TGTGCCGCTTCCGGTCCTTTTAACTATGGCTACACCTTC. Protein: CAASGPFNYGYTF.

This chain connects TRBV19 to TRBJ1-1, with D perhaps matching TRBD1 (5 bases). V was clipped by 9 bases and J by 10 bases, with 15 bases between them. The germline CDR1 and CDR2 sequences are LNHDA and SQIVND (reference sequence). This CDR3 has 11 amino acids. CDR3 bases: TGTGCCAGCAGGACAAAGGGAGCAGCTTTCTTT. This gives the protein CASRTKGAAFF.

The J gene is TRBJ1-2, the V gene TRBV7-8, with TRBD1 as a possible D gene (6 bases). The CDR3 loop spans 12 amino acids. Germline CDR1 SGHVS, CDR2 FQNEAQ. Trimming removed 4 bases from V and 8 bases from J, with 11 bases in between. CDR3 nucleotides: TGTGCCAGCAGCTCGGACAGCCGCGGCTACACCTTC. The encoded protein is CASSSDSRGYTF. The full variable domain, its missing parts supplied by reference TRBV7-8 and TRBJ1-2, is GAGVSQSPRYKVAKRGQDVALRCDPISGHVSLFWYQQALGQGPEFLTYFQNEAQLDKSGLPSDRFFAERPEGSVSTLKIQRTQQEDSAVYLCASSSDSRGYTFGSGTRLTVV.

The gene calls are TRBV24-1 and TRBJ2-2; 10 bases map to TRBD1. The germline V gene encodes CDR1 KGHDR and CDR2 SFDVKD. This CDR3 region has 16 residues. The junction had 8 bases not matched to a gene; V was cut back by 5 bases and J by 6 bases. CDR3 residues: CATSVSGQGGPGELFF. The CDR3 nucleotides read TGTGCCACCAGTGTGTCTGGACAGGGGGGCCCCGGGGAGCTGTTTTTT.

V and J are TRBV20-1 and TRBJ2-7; TRBD1 or TRBD2 may be the D gene (5 bases each). The germline V gene encodes CDR1 DFQATT and CDR2 SNEGSKA (reference sequence). The CDR3 runs to 14 residues. The V and J ends lost 6 bases and 0 bases respectively, with 15 bases between them. This CDR3 reads CSAGRIRSSYEQYF. DNA of the CDR3: TGCAGTGCGGGACGGATCCGAAGCTCCTACGAGCAGTACTTC.

CDR3 nucleotides: TGCAGCAACCCACCGGGCCTTCCCGGGAACTATGGCTACACCTTC. It yields the protein CSNPPGLPGNYGYTF. This chain links TRBV29-1 with TRBJ1-2, with unresolved D. Trimming took off 8 bases at V and 2 bases at J, with 21 bases between the two ends. The CDR3 covers 15 residues. The germline V gene encodes CDR1 SQVTM and CDR2 ANQGSEA.

The chain uses TRBV7-9 and TRBJ1-1; possibly TRBD1 for D (6 bases). The ends were cut back, 7 bases at V and 1 base at J, with 13 bases in the middle. There are 14 residues in the CDR3. Germline V gene data show CDR1 as SEHNR and CDR2 as FQNEAQ (reference sequence). The CDR3 protein is CASTSIGGNTEAFF. CDR3 DNA sequence: TGTGCCAGCACTTCGATAGGGGGGAACACTGAAGCTTTCTTT. The entire variable domain, with the rest obtained from reference TRBV7-9 and TRBJ1-1, is as follows: DTGVSQNPRHKITKRGQNVTFRCDPISEHNRLYWYRQTLGQGPEFLTYFQNEAQLEKSRLLSDRFSAERPKGSFSTLEIQRTEQGDSAMYLCASTSIGGNTEAFFGQGTRLTVV.

The chain couples TRBV2 to TRBJ2-7; 12 bases map to TRBD2. After removal of 5 bases from V and 4 bases from J, the junction contained 6 bases not matched to a gene. Germline V gene data show CDR1 as SNHLY and CDR2 as FYNNEI. The CDR3 is 15 amino acids. The CDR3 DNA reads as TGTGCCAGCAGTTACTGGCTAGCGGGAGGGTACGAGCAGTACTTC. Amino acids: CASSYWLAGGYEQYF.

This clonotype was counted a few times. The gene calls are TRBV12-3 or TRBV12-4 and TRBJ1-2; TRBD1 might be the D (5 bases). Trimming shortened V by 3 bases and J by 3 bases, and 11 bases separated the two germline ends. CDR3 length: 14 residues. CDR3 DNA sequence: TGTGCCAGCAGTTTCTCTACGGGGGACTATGGCTACACCTTC. Translated: CASSFSTGDYGYTF.

This sequence joins TRBV20-1 and TRBJ1-5; tentatively, D is TRBD1 (5 bases). This CDR3 is 14 amino acids long. The germline gives CDR1 DFQATT, CDR2 SNEGSKA (reference sequence). V was trimmed by 6 bases and J by 5 bases, leaving 17 bases between them. DNA for the CDR3: TGCAGTGCCCAGGGACTGCTAAACCATCAGCCCCAGCATTTT. Protein: CSAQGLLNHQPQHF.

The rearrangement links TRBV7-9 to TRBJ1-4, with D perhaps matching TRBD1 (5 bases). V lost 2 bases to trimming and J lost 8 bases, with 12 bases between them. The germline V gene encodes CDR1 SEHNR and CDR2 FQNEAQ (reference sequence). The CDR3 extends over 14 amino acids. CDR3 DNA sequence: TGTGCCAGCAGCTTATCAGGGTTTGGGGAAAAACTGTTTTTT. It encodes CASSLSGFGEKLFF.

Details on this clonotype: A much larger clone lies a single base off, so this may be a read error. J is TRBJ1-5 and V is TRBV24-1; D perhaps matches TRBD1 (5 bases). With 4 bases removed from V and 0 bases from J, the gap between germline ends came to 21 bases. The germline V gene has CDR1 KGHDR and CDR2 SFDVKD. The CDR3 loop spans 19 amino acids. The CDR3: CATSDAAPAGPYSNQPQHF. In DNA form, the CDR3 reads TGTGCCACCAGTGACGCCGCCCCGGCAGGGCCTTATAGCAATCAGCCCCAGCATTTT.

This clonotype was recorded many times. The chain recombines TRBV29-1 with TRBJ2-7; weak D call: TRBD2 (6 bases). Germline V gene data show CDR1 as SQVTM and CDR2 as ANQGSEA. The CDR3 has 13 residues. Trimming cost V 5 bases and J 3 bases, with 14 bases left between them. Here the CDR3 reads CSVRGGTGYEQYF. DNA of the CDR3: TGCAGCGTTCGGGGAGGAACCGGCTACGAGCAGTACTTC.

This clonotype was seen more than once but under ten times. This chain joins TRBV7-2 and TRBJ1-2, with a possible D match to TRBD1 (6 bases). The ends were cut back, 2 bases at V and 2 bases at J, with 15 bases in the middle. The CDR3 runs to 16 residues. Per germline, CDR1 SGHTA and CDR2 FQGNSA. The CDR3, as DNA: TGTGCCAGCAGCTTACTCCCAGACAGGATAAACTATGGCTACACCTTC. The encoded protein is CASSLLPDRINYGYTF.

This clonotype was detected many times. The chain recombines TRBV24-1 with TRBJ1-5, with D possibly matching TRBD1 (6 bases). The ends were cut back, 12 bases at V and 6 bases at J, with 17 bases in the middle. The CDR3 loop spans 13 amino acids. Germline CDR1 and CDR2: KGHDR and SFDVKD. Here the CDR3 DNA reads TGTGCCGTCCAGGGAGGGGGTGGTCAGCCCCAGCATTTT. Protein: CAVQGGGGQPQHF.

This clonotype was counted only a few times. The J gene is TRBJ2-7, the V gene TRBV5-1; a possible D gene is TRBD2 (6 bases). The germline V gene encodes CDR1 SGHRS and CDR2 YFSETQ. V dropped 2 bases and J dropped 3 bases, with 18 bases sitting between them. The CDR3 is 16 residues long. The CDR3 loop is CASSLALRDSGYEQYF. The CDR3 DNA reads TGCGCCAGCAGCTTAGCACTCAGGGATAGCGGCTACGAGCAGTACTTC. The full variable domain, rest sourced from reference TRBV5-1 and TRBJ2-7, is KAGVTQTPRYLIKTRGQQVTLSCSPISGHRSVSWYQQTPGQGLQFLFEYFSETQRNKGNFPGRFSGRQFSNSRSEMNVSTLELGDSALYLCASSLALRDSGYEQYFGPGTRLTVT.

The chain is built from TRBV9 and TRBJ1-1; D unclear. The CDR3 is 13 residues long. Trimming stripped 3 bases from V and 4 bases from J, with 10 bases between. From germline, CDR1 is SGDLS and CDR2 YYNGEE. CDR3 region: CASSGKGGTEAFF. In DNA, the CDR3 is TGTGCCAGCAGCGGAAAAGGCGGCACTGAAGCTTTCTTT.

This clonotype was recorded many times. The CDR3 reads CSVERGIYEQYF. The CDR3 region has the DNA TGCAGCGTTGAGAGGGGGATCTACGAGCAGTACTTC. V is TRBV29-1 and J is TRBJ2-7, with D tentatively TRBD1 (6 bases). The CDR3 is 12 amino acids. Trimming took 3 bases from V and 3 from J, leaving 9 bases between them. Germline V gene sequence: CDR1 SQVTM, CDR2 ANQGSEA.

The CDR3 here is CASSLEWISNQPQHF. The CDR3 DNA follows: TGTGCCAGCAGCTTAGAGTGGATAAGCAATCAGCCCCAGCATTTT. V is TRBV7-2 and J is TRBJ1-5; D unclear. Germline CDR1 and CDR2: SGHTA and FQGNSA. CDR3 length: 15 amino acids. The germline V and J ends were trimmed by 1 base and 1 base, with 8 bases remaining between them.

In this sample, this clonotype turned up many times. The chain recombines TRBV10-2 with TRBJ1-6; 8 positions agree with TRBD1. The CDR3 is 14 residues long. The germline gives CDR1 WSHSY, CDR2 SAAADI. J lost 6 bases, V lost 4 bases, and 2 bases had no gene match. The CDR3 coding sequence is TGCGCCAGCAGTGGGACAGGGTCTAATTCACCCCTCCACTTT. Translated, it gives CASSGTGSNSPLHF.

This clonotype was picked up many times. The chain couples TRBV29-1 to TRBJ2-5, with a weak D call TRBD2 (5 bases). Germline CDR1 is SQVTM and CDR2 is ANQGSEA. With 4 bases removed from V and 2 bases from J, the gap between germline ends came to 14 bases. The CDR3 runs to 14 residues. The CDR3 protein is CSVGPARGQETQYF. The CDR3 nucleotides read TGCAGCGTTGGACCGGCACGGGGACAAGAGACCCAGTACTTC.

The chain joins TRBV7-2 to TRBJ1-6, with TRBD1 as a possible D gene (6 bases). Germline CDR1 reads SGHTA; CDR2 reads FQGNSA. This CDR3 is 16 amino acids long. The V end lost 3 bases, the J end lost 5 bases, and 14 bases lay between the germline ends. CDR3 amino acids: CASSFRGAVNNSPLHF. The CDR3 nucleotides are TGTGCCAGCAGCTTTAGGGGGGCGGTAAATAATTCACCCCTCCACTTT.

The count of this clonotype is one. V and J are TRBV10-3 and TRBJ1-3; 9 bases match TRBD1. From germline, CDR1 is ENHRY and CDR2 SYGVKD. The CDR3 runs 13 residues. V was clipped by 11 bases and J by 11 bases; unmatched bases: 13. The CDR3 loop reads CASSEGQGGSIYF. The CDR3, as DNA: TGTGCCTCCTCCGAGGGACAGGGAGGGTCCATATATTTT.

This clonotype was observed at least ten times. The genes are TRBV7-2 and TRBJ1-1, with TRBD1 matching over 9 bases. CDR1 is SGHTA, CDR2 FQGNSA, per germline. This CDR3 has 14 residues. Unmatched junction bases numbered 6, after V lost 5 bases and J lost 5 bases. The CDR3 DNA sequence: TGTGCCAGCAGCCCTAGGACAGGGGCGACTGAAGCTTTCTTT. Residues: CASSPRTGATEAFF. Together with reference TRBV7-2 and TRBJ1-1, the CDR3 gives the full variable domain: GAGVSQSPSNKVTEKGKDVELRCDPISGHTALYWYRQSLGQGLEFLIYFQGNSAPDKSGLPSDRFSAERTGGSVSTLTIQRTQQEDSAVYLCASSPRTGATEAFFGQGTRLTVV.

The chain couples TRBV7-9 to TRBJ1-6; maybe TRBD1 (5 bases). Germline V gene sequence: CDR1 SEHNR, CDR2 FQNEAQ (reference sequence). Trimming removed 1 base from V and 8 bases from J, with 12 bases in between. The CDR3 spans 15 residues. This chain's CDR3 is CASSLGMGRDSPLHF. DNA of the CDR3: TGTGCCAGCAGCTTAGGGATGGGACGTGATTCACCCCTCCACTTT.

This rearrangement joins TRBV25-1 to TRBJ1-2; 7 bases line up with TRBD1. This CDR3 has 13 residues. The germline V gene encodes CDR1 MGHDK and CDR2 SYGVNS. J gave up 7 bases and V 7 bases, and 9 bases lay outside the gene matches. The CDR3 DNA reads as TGTGCCAGCAAACCGGGACAGCTATTTGGCTACACCTTC. This gives the protein CASKPGQLFGYTF.

The chain links TRBV10-3 to TRBJ1-6, with 7 bases matching TRBD1. The CDR3 totals 12 residues. Germline V lookup: CDR1 ENHRY, CDR2 SYGVKD. V was pared by 7 bases and J by 10 bases, with 4 bases of the junction left unmatched. The CDR3 sequence is CAINDRDSPLHF. Here the CDR3 DNA reads TGTGCCATCAATGACAGGGACTCACCCCTCCACTTT.

Notes on this clonotype: A junction end diverges from the germline sequence, so it may reflect a read error. The chain carries TRBV5-1 and TRBJ1-1, with D hard to call. The V gene's germline CDR1 is SGHRS and CDR2 YFSETQ. This CDR3 has 14 amino acids. CDR3 amino acids: CASSLGKMNTKAFF. The DNA for the CDR3 is TGCGCCAGCAGCTTGGGGAAAATGAACACTAAAGCTTTCTTT.